This record covers a single TCR beta chain. Germline CDR1 is SGHAT and CDR2 is FQNNGV. The length of the CDR3 is 14 residues. The V gene lost 1 base and the J gene lost 3 bases, with 9 bases spanning the gap. This sample is part of a study of T-cell memory formation after mild COVID-19. TCRdb analysed the 5' RACE reads with MiXCR anew, one entry per CDR3 protein. The sample records a few hundred thousand distinct CDR3 sequences, approximately 9% being singletons. The sequencing sample was made of PBMCs or a T cell subset sorted from them (not recorded which). The TCR comes from a man aged 18-30 years who had mild COVID-19 (a few samples of this study predate the infection). Cell type and time point are not known. The chain employs TRBV11-2 and TRBJ1-2, with D possibly matching TRBD1 (5 bases). The CDR3: CASSLGGSDYGYTF. The CDR3 DNA is TGTGCCAGCAGCTTAGGGGGCAGTGACTATGGCTACACCTTC. Variable domain in full (rest from reference TRBV11-2 and TRBJ1-2): EAGVAQSPRYKIIEKRQSVAFWCNPISGHATLYWYQQILGQGPKLLIQFQNNGVVDDSQLPKDRFSAERLKGVDSTLKIQPAKLEDSAVYLCASSLGGSDYGYTFGSGTRLTVV.